This T cell receptor (beta chain) was recovered during a study of T-cell reconstitution after alpha-beta-depleted transplantation in children (dated by TCRdb to about 2016). For the study in its entirety: The study quantitatively tracked T-cell immune reconstitution after TCRalphabeta/CD19-depleted allogeneic hematopoietic cell transplantation in children using TCR repertoire profiling.

This clonotype was counted at least ten times. Its antigen specificity is not known. No base-level quality is on record; no much larger clone is a single base apart. From a lookup of the germline V gene, CDR1 and CDR2 are SGHTA and FQGNSA. A distance of 12 bases separates the germline ends of V and J, which lose 4 bases and 10 bases respectively. The CDR3 goes from the cysteine to the phenylalanine over 12 residues. Only the CDR3 DNA stays, 36 bases, in frame from base 1. Library method: PCR. Sequencing took place on an Illumina HiSeq 2500. TCR libraries were prepared with molecular barcoding, using unique molecular identifiers to normalize TCRbeta repertoire quantification. TCRdb reran the public reads through fastp at Q25 and MiXCR, keeping productive beta chains. Records with the same CDR3 protein are collapsed into one entry carrying the most frequent genes and DNA. Within this sample are 70,000 to 95,000 distinct CDR3 sequences, with approximately 12% of them counted one time only. The ten largest clones take up approximately 13% of the sample.

The chain uses TRBV7-2 and TRBJ2-3, with no confidently assigned D gene. Sequenced material: PBMCs from the stem cell graft donor, taken from the stem cell graft. This clonotype originated in a human donor who donated a stem cell graft to a child with inherited bone marrow failure. The sequence in DNA is TGTGCCAGCAGCTCAGCCGGAGCCCCGCAGTATTTT. Its product reads: CASSSAGAPQYF.